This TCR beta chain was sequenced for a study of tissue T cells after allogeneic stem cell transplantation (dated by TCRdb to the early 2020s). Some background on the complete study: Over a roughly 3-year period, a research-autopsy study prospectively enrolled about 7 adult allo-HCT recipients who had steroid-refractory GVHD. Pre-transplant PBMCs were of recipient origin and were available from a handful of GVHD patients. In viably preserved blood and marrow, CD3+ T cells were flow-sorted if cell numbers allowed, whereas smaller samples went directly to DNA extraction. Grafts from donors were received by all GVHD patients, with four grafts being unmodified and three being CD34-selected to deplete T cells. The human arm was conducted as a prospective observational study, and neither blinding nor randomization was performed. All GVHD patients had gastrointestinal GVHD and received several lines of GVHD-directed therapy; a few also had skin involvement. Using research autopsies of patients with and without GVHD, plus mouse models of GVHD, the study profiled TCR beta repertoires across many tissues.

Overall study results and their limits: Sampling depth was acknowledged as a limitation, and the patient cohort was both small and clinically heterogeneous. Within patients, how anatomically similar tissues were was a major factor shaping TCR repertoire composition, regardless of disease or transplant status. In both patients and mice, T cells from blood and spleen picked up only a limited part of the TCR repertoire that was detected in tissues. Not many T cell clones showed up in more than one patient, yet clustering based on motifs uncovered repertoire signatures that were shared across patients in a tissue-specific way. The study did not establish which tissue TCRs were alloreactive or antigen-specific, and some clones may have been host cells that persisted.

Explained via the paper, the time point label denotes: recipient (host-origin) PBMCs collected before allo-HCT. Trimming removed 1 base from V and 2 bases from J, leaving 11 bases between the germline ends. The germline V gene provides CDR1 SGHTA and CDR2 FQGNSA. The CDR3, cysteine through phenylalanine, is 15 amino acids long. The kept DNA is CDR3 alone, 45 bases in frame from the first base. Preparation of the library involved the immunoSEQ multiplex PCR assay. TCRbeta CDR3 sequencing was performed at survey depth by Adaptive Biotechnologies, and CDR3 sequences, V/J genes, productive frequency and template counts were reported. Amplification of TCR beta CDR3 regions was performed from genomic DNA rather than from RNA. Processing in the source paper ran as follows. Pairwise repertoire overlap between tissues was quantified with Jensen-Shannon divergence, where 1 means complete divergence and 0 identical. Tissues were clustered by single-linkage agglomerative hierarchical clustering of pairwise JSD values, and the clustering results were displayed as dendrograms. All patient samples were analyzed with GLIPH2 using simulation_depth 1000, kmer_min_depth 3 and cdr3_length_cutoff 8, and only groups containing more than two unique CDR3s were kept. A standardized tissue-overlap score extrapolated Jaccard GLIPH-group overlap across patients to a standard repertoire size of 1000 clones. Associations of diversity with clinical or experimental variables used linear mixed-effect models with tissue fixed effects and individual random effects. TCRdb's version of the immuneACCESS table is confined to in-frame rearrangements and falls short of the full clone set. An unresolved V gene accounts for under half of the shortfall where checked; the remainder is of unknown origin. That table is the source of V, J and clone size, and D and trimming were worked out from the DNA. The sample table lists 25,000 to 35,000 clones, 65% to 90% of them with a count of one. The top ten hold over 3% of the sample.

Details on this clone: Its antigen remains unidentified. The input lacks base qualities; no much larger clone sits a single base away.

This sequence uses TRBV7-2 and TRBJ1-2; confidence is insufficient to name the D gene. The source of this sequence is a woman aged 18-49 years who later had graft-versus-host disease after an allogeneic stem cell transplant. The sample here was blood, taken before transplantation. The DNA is TGTGCCAGCAGCTTAGATCGTCAGACGAACTATGGCTACACCTTC. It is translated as CASSLDRQTNYGYTF. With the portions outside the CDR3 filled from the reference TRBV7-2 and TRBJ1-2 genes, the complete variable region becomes GAGVSQSPSNKVTEKGKDVELRCDPISGHTALYWYRQSLGQGLEFLIYFQGNSAPDKSGLPSDRFSAERTGGSVSTLTIQRTQQEDSAVYLCASSLDRQTNYGYTFGSGTRLTVV.